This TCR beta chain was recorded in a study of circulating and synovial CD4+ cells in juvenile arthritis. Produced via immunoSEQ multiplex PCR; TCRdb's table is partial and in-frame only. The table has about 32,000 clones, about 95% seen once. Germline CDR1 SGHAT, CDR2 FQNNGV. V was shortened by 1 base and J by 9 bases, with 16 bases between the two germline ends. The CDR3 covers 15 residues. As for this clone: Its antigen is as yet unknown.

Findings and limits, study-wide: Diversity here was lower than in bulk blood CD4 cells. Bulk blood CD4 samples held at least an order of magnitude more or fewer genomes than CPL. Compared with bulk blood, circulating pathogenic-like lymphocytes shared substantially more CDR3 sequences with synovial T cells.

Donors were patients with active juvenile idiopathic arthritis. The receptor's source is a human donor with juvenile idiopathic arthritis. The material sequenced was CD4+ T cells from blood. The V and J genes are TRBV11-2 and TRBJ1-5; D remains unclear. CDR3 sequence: CASSLGGPTLGPQHF. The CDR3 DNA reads TGTGCCAGCAGCTTAGGCGGGCCCACCCTTGGGCCCCAGCATTTT.